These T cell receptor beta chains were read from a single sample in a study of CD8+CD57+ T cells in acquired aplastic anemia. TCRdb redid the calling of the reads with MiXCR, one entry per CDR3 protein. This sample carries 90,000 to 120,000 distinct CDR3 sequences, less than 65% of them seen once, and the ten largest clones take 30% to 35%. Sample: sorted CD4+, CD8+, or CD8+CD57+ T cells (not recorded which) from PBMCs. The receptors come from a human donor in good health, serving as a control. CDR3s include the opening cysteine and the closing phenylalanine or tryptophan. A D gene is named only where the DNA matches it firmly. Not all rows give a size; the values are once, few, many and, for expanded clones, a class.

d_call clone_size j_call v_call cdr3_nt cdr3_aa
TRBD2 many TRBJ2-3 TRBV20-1 TGCAGTGCTAGGTCGGGCGGGGGTGGTCCGGGAGACACAGATACGCAGTATTTT CSARSGGGGPGDTDTQYF
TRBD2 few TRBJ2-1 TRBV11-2 TGTGCCAGCAGCTTAGATTTTGCCCAGCGGGGGTGGTTCTTC CASSLDFAQRGWFF
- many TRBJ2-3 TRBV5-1 TGCACCAGCAGCTTGGGCGATACGCAGTATTTT CTSSLGDTQYF
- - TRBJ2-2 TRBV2 TGTGCCAGCAGCCGAGACTTCGTGGCGGGCGGGGAGCTGTTTTTT CASSRDFVAGGELFF
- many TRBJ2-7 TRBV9 TGTGCCAGCAGCGTAGGACAGGCCACCTACGAGCAGTACTTC CASSVGQATYEQYF
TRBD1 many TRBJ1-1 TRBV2 TGTGCCAGCAGTGAAACCCCGCCTTTGGACAGGATGAACACTGAAGCTTTCTTT CASSETPPLDRMNTEAFF
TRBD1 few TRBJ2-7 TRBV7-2 TGTGCCAGCAGCATACAGACAGGGGACGAGCAGTACTTC CASSIQTGDEQYF
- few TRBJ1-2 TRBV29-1 TGCAGCGTTGAAGATCAAGGGCAGGGCAGAATTGGCTACACCTTC CSVEDQGQGRIGYTF
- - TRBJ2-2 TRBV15 TGTGCCACCAAGCCAGTGAACACCGGGGAGCTGTTTTTT CATKPVNTGELFF
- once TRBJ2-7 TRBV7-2 TGTGCCAGCAGCATCGACGCCTACGAGCAGTACTTC CASSIDAYEQYF
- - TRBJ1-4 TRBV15 TGTGCCACCAGCAGGGACAGTGTTCAAAAACTGTTTTTT CATSRDSVQKLFF
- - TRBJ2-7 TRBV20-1 TGCAGTGCTGACGGGCCCACCCGGGATGAGCAGTACTTC CSADGPTRDEQYF
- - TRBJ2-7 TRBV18 TGTGCCAGCTCACCTGGGGGCGACGAGCAGTACTTC CASSPGGDEQYF
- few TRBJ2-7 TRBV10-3 TGTGCCATCAGTGCCCACAGGGAGGTCGAGCAGTACTTC CAISAHREVEQYF
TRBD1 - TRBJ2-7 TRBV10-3 TGTGCCATCAGTGAGGGGAGGGGGACAGGGGGCTTGGCAACCTACGAGCAGTACTTC CAISEGRGTGGLATYEQYF
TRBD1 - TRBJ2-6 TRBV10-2 TGCGCCAGCAGTGAGTGGGACAGGGGGCGAGCTGGGGCCAACGTCCTGACTTTC CASSEWDRGRAGANVLTF
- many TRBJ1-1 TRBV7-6 TGTGCCAGCAGCTTGGAACTAAAGATCTTCGAGAACACTGAAGCTTTCTTT CASSLELKIFENTEAFF
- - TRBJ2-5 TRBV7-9 TGTGCCACCGGGTCAGAGACCCAGTACTTC CATGSETQYF
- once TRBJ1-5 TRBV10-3 TGTGCCATCAGTGAGAGGGACGAGCATTTT CAISERDEHF
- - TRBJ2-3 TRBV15 TGTGCCACCAGCACCCAACGCACAGATACGCAGTATTTT CATSTQRTDTQYF
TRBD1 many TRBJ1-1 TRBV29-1 TGCAGCGTGACAGGGCCCGGGACTGAAGCTTTCTTT CSVTGPGTEAFF
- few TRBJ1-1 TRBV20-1 TGCAGTGCTAGAGTAGATCAAGGGGGAAGCTTGGGCCTCACTGAAGCTTTCTTT CSARVDQGGSLGLTEAFF
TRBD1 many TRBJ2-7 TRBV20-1 TGCAGTGCCGTCAGGACAGGGGCCTACGAGCAGTACTTC CSAVRTGAYEQYF
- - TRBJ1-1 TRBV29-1 TGCAGCGTCCAACGGACGGGGCGGGTAAACACTGAGGCTTTCTTT CSVQRTGRVNTEAFF
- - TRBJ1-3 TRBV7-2 TGTGCCAGCAGCCTCTTGGGTCCTGGAAACACCATATATTTT CASSLLGPGNTIYF
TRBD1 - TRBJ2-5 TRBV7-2 TGTGCCAGCAGGGGACAGATCCAAGAGACCCAGTACTTC CASRGQIQETQYF
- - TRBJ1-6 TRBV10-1 TGCGCCAGCAGTGACCCCAGGGTAGGGGCCTACCTCGATTCACCCCTCCACTTT CASSDPRVGAYLDSPLHF
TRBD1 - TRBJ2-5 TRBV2 TGTGCCAGCAGTCGCGGGACAGGGTTCTCGGAGACCCAGTACTTC CASSRGTGFSETQYF
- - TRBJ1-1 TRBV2 TGTGCCAGCAGGCCAGGGGAAACTGAAGCTTTCTTT CASRPGETEAFF
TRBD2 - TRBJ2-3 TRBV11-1 TGTGCCAGCAGCCCCGGGACTAGCGGGATGGATACGCAGTATTTT CASSPGTSGMDTQYF
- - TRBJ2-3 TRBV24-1 TGTGCCACCAGTGATTTTGGAGGTCAGGGGAGAGATACGCAGTATTTT CATSDFGGQGRDTQYF
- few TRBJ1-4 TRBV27 TGTGCCAGCAGTTTATTGCAGGGGAATGAAAAACTGTTTTTT CASSLLQGNEKLFF
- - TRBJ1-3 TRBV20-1 TGCAGTGCTAGTCTGGACCACTCTGGAAACACCATATATTTT CSASLDHSGNTIYF
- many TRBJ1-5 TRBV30 TGTGCCTGGGGTGAGAATCAGCCCCAGCATTTT CAWGENQPQHF
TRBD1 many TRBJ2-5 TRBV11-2 TGTGCCAGCAGCTATGGACAGGGACAAGAGACCCAGTACTTC CASSYGQGQETQYF
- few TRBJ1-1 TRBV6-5 TGTGCCAGCAGTTACCCCGGGGGGGCCACTGAAGCTTTCTTT CASSYPGGATEAFF
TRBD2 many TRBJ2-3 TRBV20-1 TGCAGTGCTGGGGAGGGGACCGCCGTTACGCAGTATTTT CSAGEGTAVTQYF
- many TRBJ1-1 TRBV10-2 TGCGCCAGCGCCCTGGCAGTTGGCACTGAAGCTTTCTTT CASALAVGTEAFF
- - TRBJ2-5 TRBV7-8 TGTGCCAGCAGCCACTCTCGAGAGACCCAGTACTTC CASSHSRETQYF
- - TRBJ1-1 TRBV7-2 TGTGCCACCAGCAGAGGGTGGGACGGGAACACTGAAGCTTTCTTT CATSRGWDGNTEAFF
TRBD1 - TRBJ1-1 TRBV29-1 TGCAGCGTTTACAGGGGAATGCCTCCAATGAACACTGAAGCTTTCTTT CSVYRGMPPMNTEAFF
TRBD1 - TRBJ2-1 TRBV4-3 TGCGCCAGCACCCATGACAGGGGGCGCTTCAATGAGCAGTTCTTC CASTHDRGRFNEQFF
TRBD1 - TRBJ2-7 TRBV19 TGTGCCAGTACCCGGACAGGGTACGAGCAGTACTTC CASTRTGYEQYF